The TCR beta chain described here comes from a study of Ad26.COV2.S vaccination and SARS-CoV-2 variants. The CDR3 contains 17 residues. Germline CDR1 SGDLS, CDR2 YYNGEE. The V end lost 4 bases, the J end lost 6 bases, and 20 bases lay between the germline ends. Treatment described: around 19 received Ad26.COV2.S at low or high dose, single or two shots; five or six received placebo; per-sample allocation not given. It was on day 63 after the first vaccine or placebo injection that samples were taken. Sequencing was performed with immunoSEQ multiplex PCR; in TCRdb, only in-frame clones are kept and a portion is missing. Here the sample spans some 340,000 clones, 70% to 90% being singletons.

This receptor was obtained from a person between 18 and 65 years old who received the Ad26.COV2.S COVID-19 vaccine or a placebo. This sequence joins TRBV9 and TRBJ1-6, with D possibly TRBD1 on 5 matching bases. This sample comprised peripheral blood, obtained in a trial of Ad26.COV2.S vaccine versus placebo. CDR3 region: CASSLTSQVTPNSPLHF. The DNA of the CDR3 is TGTGCCAGCAGCCTTACCTCACAGGTGACCCCTAATTCACCCCTCCACTTT.